Listed below are T cell receptor beta chains from one sample, sequenced in a study of monozygotic twins with inflammatory bowel disease. TCRdb reprocessed the 5' RACE reads; each CDR3 protein has one entry and no DNA is given. The sample totals some 100,000 distinct CDR3 sequences. The sequenced sample was blood. The receptors derive from a human donor with ulcerative colitis or Crohn's disease, or a healthy co-twin of an affected twin (not recorded which). Both conserved end residues are part of each CDR3.

J gene: TRBJ2-1; V gene: TRBV7-7; CDR3 protein: CASSLVWGDNEQFF
J gene: TRBJ2-7; V gene: TRBV7-8; CDR3 protein: CASSITGGWGEQYF
J gene: TRBJ2-1; V gene: TRBV20-1; CDR3 protein: CSALASSYNEQFF
J gene: TRBJ2-2; V gene: TRBV6-2/TRBV6-3; CDR3 protein: CSSSYDGNTGELFF
J gene: TRBJ2-7; V gene: TRBV19; CDR3 protein: CASADWPGEQYF
J gene: TRBJ2-7; V gene: TRBV28; CDR3 protein: CASSLSGGTGAYEQYF
J gene: TRBJ2-7; V gene: TRBV5-8; CDR3 protein: CASERDTYYEQYF
J gene: TRBJ2-7; V gene: TRBV5-6; CDR3 protein: CASSLGLAGFYEQYF
J gene: TRBJ1-2; V gene: TRBV12-5; CDR3 protein: CASGLPGLTYYYGYTF
J gene: TRBJ2-3; V gene: TRBV28; CDR3 protein: CASSLSGSGTDTQYF
J gene: TRBJ2-1; V gene: TRBV7-2; CDR3 protein: CASSFVFGSDEQFF
J gene: TRBJ2-2; V gene: TRBV5-6; CDR3 protein: CASSLSLAGAVNTGELFF
J gene: TRBJ1-1; V gene: TRBV7-6; CDR3 protein: CASSLGQGHTEAFF
J gene: TRBJ2-5; V gene: TRBV20-1; CDR3 protein: CSARLGTGLGTQYF
J gene: TRBJ2-1; V gene: TRBV29-1; CDR3 protein: CSVERMERGEQFF
J gene: TRBJ2-1; V gene: TRBV3-1; CDR3 protein: CASSLPAGDVQFF
J gene: TRBJ2-3; V gene: TRBV7-2; CDR3 protein: CASSPAPGVADTQYF
J gene: TRBJ2-5; V gene: TRBV20-1; CDR3 protein: CSARVAGESRQETQYF
J gene: TRBJ2-1; V gene: TRBV5-1; CDR3 protein: CASSLEGAVLHEQFF
J gene: TRBJ2-1; V gene: TRBV24-1; CDR3 protein: CATSGVYNEQFF
J gene: TRBJ1-1; V gene: TRBV20-1; CDR3 protein: CSARDRAGSWGEAFF
J gene: TRBJ1-5; V gene: TRBV5-6; CDR3 protein: CASSRGGEGQPQHF
J gene: TRBJ2-1; V gene: TRBV7-8; CDR3 protein: CASSRHREANEQFF
J gene: TRBJ2-7; V gene: TRBV5-1; CDR3 protein: CASSGQLSYEQYF
J gene: TRBJ2-1; V gene: TRBV19; CDR3 protein: CASSRGKSKGSNNEQFF
J gene: TRBJ2-1; V gene: TRBV7-3; CDR3 protein: CASSLMAPISGSVINEQFF
J gene: TRBJ1-4; V gene: TRBV10-3; CDR3 protein: CAISDSRQGNEKLFF
J gene: TRBJ2-1; V gene: TRBV3-1; CDR3 protein: CASSQDARGGLNEQFF
J gene: TRBJ2-3; V gene: TRBV20-1; CDR3 protein: CSAPMRGGAADTQYF
J gene: TRBJ1-1; V gene: TRBV20-1; CDR3 protein: CSCWGAWENTEAFF
J gene: TRBJ2-1; V gene: TRBV7-3; CDR3 protein: CASSITSGGPNEQFF
J gene: TRBJ2-7; V gene: TRBV24-1; CDR3 protein: CATSDSYEQYF
J gene: TRBJ2-1; V gene: TRBV11-2; CDR3 protein: CASSPRAGVSNEQFF
J gene: TRBJ2-5; V gene: TRBV6-5; CDR3 protein: CASSYQRGEETQYF
J gene: TRBJ2-7; V gene: TRBV7-9; CDR3 protein: CASSPRDVGDPYEQYF
J gene: TRBJ2-3; V gene: TRBV11-2; CDR3 protein: CASSLDGPSTDTQYF
J gene: TRBJ1-5; V gene: TRBV20-1; CDR3 protein: CSASTTGNQPQHF
J gene: TRBJ1-5; V gene: TRBV4-3; CDR3 protein: CASSQGQGANQPQHF
J gene: TRBJ2-7; V gene: TRBV3-1; CDR3 protein: CASSMGPHYEQYF
J gene: TRBJ1-6; V gene: TRBV3-1; CDR3 protein: CASSQSDSPLHF
J gene: TRBJ2-5; V gene: TRBV9; CDR3 protein: CASSVVASSETQYF
J gene: TRBJ2-4; V gene: TRBV5-6; CDR3 protein: CASSFRQSQNIQYF